A single sample is the source of the 17 T cell receptor beta chains below, sequenced in a study of T-cell reconstitution after alpha-beta-depleted transplantation in children. TCRbeta library construction was performed incorporating unique molecular identifiers. TCRdb recomputed calls from the PCR reads with MiXCR, one row per CDR3 protein. The sample lists hundreds of thousands of distinct CDR3 sequences, 16% occurring once. This sample comprised PBMCs from the stem cell graft donor, obtained from the stem cell graft. These receptors originate from a human donor who donated a stem cell graft to a child with acute myeloid leukemia.

In its sample, this clonotype was seen many times. The chain couples TRBV20-1 to TRBJ2-5; either TRBD1 or TRBD2 may fit D (5 bases each). The germline V and J ends were trimmed by 4 bases and 8 bases, with 11 bases remaining between them. Germline CDR1 DFQATT, CDR2 SNEGSKA (reference sequence). The CDR3 runs 11 residues. CDR3 protein: CSATGPKTQYF. The CDR3 bases are TGCAGTGCTACGGGGCCCAAAACCCAGTACTTC.

This clonotype occurred many times. The chain uses TRBV29-1 and TRBJ2-1, with a possible D match to TRBD2 (5 bases). The CDR3 is 11 amino acids. Trimming removed 4 bases at V and 9 bases at J, with 10 bases between. Germline CDR1 is SQVTM and CDR2 is ANQGSEA. CDR3 DNA sequence: TGCAGCGTTGTAGGAGGAGGTGAGCAGTTCTTC. Translated, it gives CSVVGGGEQFF.

This clonotype was observed many times. This chain links TRBV5-8 with TRBJ1-5; tentatively, D is TRBD1 (5 bases). The CDR3 totals 15 residues. The ends were cut back, 2 bases at V and 3 bases at J, with 12 bases in the middle. Germline lookup yields CDR1 SGHTS and CDR2 YDEGEE. The CDR3 coding sequence is TGTGCCAGCAGCTTCCCCGGGACCTTCAATCAGCCCCAGCATTTT. It specifies CASSFPGTFNQPQHF.

J is TRBJ1-4 and V is TRBV5-1; D uncertain. Trimming removed 3 bases at V and 4 bases at J, with 10 bases between. This CDR3 contains 14 residues. Per the germline V gene, CDR1 is SGHRS and CDR2 is YFSETQ. CDR3 DNA: TGCGCCAGCAGCTCCGGACGGAGTAATGAAAAACTGTTTTTT. The encoded protein is CASSSGRSNEKLFF.

This clonotype was detected many times. The chain carries TRBV12-3 or TRBV12-4 and TRBJ1-5, with D possibly TRBD1 on 5 matching bases. CDR3 length: 14 amino acids. V lost 5 bases and J lost 0, with 8 bases in between. The DNA for the CDR3 is TGTGCCAGCAGTCAGGGTAATAGCAATCAGCCCCAGCATTTT. Translating it yields CASSQGNSNQPQHF.

The chain is built from TRBV21-1 and TRBJ1-5; the D segment call TRBD1 is taken from the table without a DNA check. TRBV21-1 is shown as a pseudogene. This CDR3 comprises 14 residues. The CDR3 coding sequence is TGTGCCAGCAGCAAATACAGGGATATTCGGCCCCAGCATTTT. It is translated as CASSKYRDIRPQHF.

A few counts support this clonotype. This chain connects TRBV7-9 to TRBJ2-7; D gene ambiguous. The germline V gene encodes CDR1 SEHNR and CDR2 FQNEAQ (reference sequence). The CDR3 spans 12 residues. The V end lost 5 bases, the J end lost 2 bases, and 7 bases lay between the germline ends. As DNA, the CDR3 is TGTGCCAGCAGCAACAGACCCTACGAGCAGTACTTC. This translates into CASSNRPYEQYF.

In this sample, this clonotype turned up many times. No DNA is shown, since the ends of the CDR3 on it are uncertain; the CDR3 is the one TCRdb lists. The chain couples TRBV12-3 or TRBV12-4 to TRBJ2-2; the table's TRBD1 call for D was not verified on the DNA. The CDR3 sequence runs 13 residues, both termini included. The CDR3 here is CASSSSRGGELFF.

This clonotype was seen many times. The rearrangement uses TRBV12-3 or TRBV12-4 and TRBJ2-7, with 7 bases matching TRBD2. V shed 5 bases, J shed 3 bases, and the junction held 10 bases outside the gene matches. This CDR3 is 15 amino acids long. CDR3 protein: CASSRRGGRNYEQYF. CDR3 coding DNA: TGTGCCAGCAGTCGCCGGGGAGGGAGGAACTACGAGCAGTACTTC.

J is TRBJ1-5 and V is TRBV29-1, with D unresolved. Germline assignment: CDR1 SQVTM and CDR2 ANQGSEA. Trimming removed 1 base at V and 6 bases at J, with 10 bases between. The CDR3 has 13 amino acids. CDR3 sequence reads: CSVEGAQGQPQHF. CDR3 bases: TGCAGCGTTGAAGGAGCCCAAGGTCAGCCCCAGCATTTT.

This clonotype has a count of ten or more. The rearrangement uses TRBV9 and TRBJ2-5, with 10 bases that match TRBD2. The trim removed 4 bases at V and 0 bases at J, leaving 9 bases unmatched. The CDR3 consists of 17 residues. Germline lookup yields CDR1 SGDLS and CDR2 YYNGEE. CDR3 sequence: CASSSSTSGPYQETQYF. The CDR3 nucleotides read TGTGCCAGCAGCTCCTCGACTAGCGGGCCCTACCAAGAGACCCAGTACTTC.

Turning to this clonotype: This may come from a read error, since a much larger clone is one base off. The gene calls are TRBV29-1 and TRBJ1-3; no definite D call. This CDR3 is 15 amino acids long. Germline V lookup: CDR1 SQVTM, CDR2 ANQGSEA. The CDR3 nucleotides are TGCAGCGTTGTAGACGGATTGATCTCTGGAAACACCCTATATTTT. Its translation: CSVVDGLISGNTLYF.

This clonotype occurred a few times. The CDR3 bases are TGTGCCAGTAGGGACGGAAACTCTGGAAACACCATATATTTT. Residues: CASRDGNSGNTIYF. The J gene is TRBJ1-3, the V gene TRBV25-1, with D perhaps TRBD1 (5 bases). There are 14 residues in the CDR3. Trimming removed 9 bases from V and 0 bases from J, with 12 bases in between. The germline CDR1 and CDR2 sequences are MGHDK and SYGVNS.

This clonotype has a count of ten or more. The gene calls are TRBV28 and TRBJ2-7, with 11 nucleotides matching TRBD1. CDR1 MDHEN and CDR2 SYDVKM come from the germline V gene. This CDR3 is 15 amino acids long. V shed 5 bases, J shed 2 bases, and the junction held 5 bases outside the gene matches. The CDR3 nucleotides read TGTGCCAGCAGTGTACCGGGACAGGGGGCCTACGAGCAGTACGTC. Amino acids: CASSVPGQGAYEQYV.

This clonotype showed up many times. The chain recombines TRBV9 with TRBJ2-7; 9 positions match TRBD1. Germline trimming cut 4 bases from V and 5 bases from J; bases unmatched to any gene: 7. Germline values: CDR1 SGDLS, CDR2 YYNGEE. This CDR3 region has 14 residues. The CDR3 region is CASSPRDRVHEQYF. CDR3 nucleotides: TGTGCCAGCAGCCCACGGGACAGGGTCCACGAGCAGTACTTC.

At least ten counts were recorded for this clonotype. The rearrangement joins TRBV20-1 to TRBJ2-1; the match to TRBD2 covers 12 bases. The CDR3 loop spans 15 amino acids. Germline CDR1 is DFQATT and CDR2 is SNEGSKA (reference sequence). Trimming at V came to 5 bases and at J to 6 bases, leaving 8 bases not matched to a gene. The CDR3 coding sequence is TGCAGTGCTCGGTATGGACTAGCGGGGTTCAATGAGCAGTTCTTC. Its translation is CSARYGLAGFNEQFF.

The rearrangement links TRBV7-9 to TRBJ1-5; 7 positions agree with TRBD1. The CDR3 spans 16 residues. V trimming: 1 base; J trimming: 1 base; junction bases outside the gene matches: 4. The germline CDR1 and CDR2 sequences are SEHNR and FQNEAQ (reference sequence). For the CDR3, the DNA is TGTGCCAGCAGCTTAGTCTGGGGACAGAGCAATCAGCCCCAGCATTTT. It yields the protein CASSLVWGQSNQPQHF.